Listed below are T cell receptor beta chains from one sample, sequenced in a study of identical twins. TCRdb re-analysed the 5' RACE reads in MiXCR, keeping a single row per CDR3 protein. Counted here are about 520,000 distinct CDR3 sequences, about 20% occurring once; the ten biggest clones make up 0.8% to 1%. Another study also made use of these data, one on T cells expressing NK-cell markers.

The specimen sequenced was CD4+ T cells sorted from blood. All receptors derive from a woman younger than 30 in good health. Both conserved end residues are part of each CDR3. The D gene is left open where the match is weak. Clone size is not always given. Where it is, it says once, few, many or a class for expanded clones.

>-|TRBJ2-1|-|TRBV29-1
CSVIKLDEQFF
TGCAGCGTCATTAAGTTGGATGAGCAGTTCTTC
>few|TRBJ1-5|TRBD1|TRBV29-1
CSVRQGRDQPQHF
TGCAGCGTCCGACAGGGGCGAGACCAGCCCCAGCATTTT
>-|TRBJ2-1|TRBD1|TRBV10-2
CASSDRDRGRGNEQFF
TGCGCCAGCAGTGACCGGGACAGGGGGCGCGGCAATGAGCAGTTCTTC
>-|TRBJ2-5|-|TRBV10-1
CASSPGGTGGTQYF
TGCGCCAGCAGCCCAGGGGGGACCGGAGGGACCCAGTACTTC
>few|TRBJ1-1|-|TRBV20-1
CSASQGENTEAFF
TGCAGTGCTAGTCAAGGGGAGAACACTGAAGCTTTCTTT
>-|TRBJ2-7|TRBD1|TRBV5-1
CASSLGTGQGYEQYF
TGCGCCAGCAGCTTGGGGACAGGCCAGGGGTACGAGCAGTACTTC
>-|TRBJ2-3|-|TRBV5-1
CASSTLPTDTQYF
TGCGCCAGCAGCACCCTTCCCACAGATACGCAGTATTTT
>-|TRBJ2-1|-|TRBV7-2
CASSRGHRTGGYNEQFF
TGTGCCAGCAGCCGAGGGCACAGGACTGGGGGTTACAATGAGCAGTTCTTC
>-|TRBJ1-4|-|TRBV20-1
CSATSTKEKLFF
TGCAGTGCTACCTCAACAAAAGAAAAACTGTTTTTT
>few|TRBJ2-3|-|TRBV29-1
CSVAGTAGDTQYF
TGCAGCGTTGCCGGCACGGCCGGAGATACGCAGTATTTT
>few|TRBJ2-7|TRBD2|TRBV6-1
CASSIDGLAGWLEQYF
TGTGCCAGCAGTATAGATGGACTAGCGGGTTGGTTGGAGCAGTACTTC